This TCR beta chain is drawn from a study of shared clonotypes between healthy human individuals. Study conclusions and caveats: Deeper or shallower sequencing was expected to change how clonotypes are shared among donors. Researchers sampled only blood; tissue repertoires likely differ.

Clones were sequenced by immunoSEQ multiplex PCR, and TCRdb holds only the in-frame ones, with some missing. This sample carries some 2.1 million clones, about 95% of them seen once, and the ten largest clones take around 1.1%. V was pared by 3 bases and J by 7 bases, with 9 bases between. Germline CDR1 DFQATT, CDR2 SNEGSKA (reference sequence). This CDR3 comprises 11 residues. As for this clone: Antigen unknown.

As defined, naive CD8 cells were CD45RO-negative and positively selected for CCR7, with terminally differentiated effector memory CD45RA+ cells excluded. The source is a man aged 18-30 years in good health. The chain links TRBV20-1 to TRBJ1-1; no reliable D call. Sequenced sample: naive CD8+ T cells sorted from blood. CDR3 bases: TGCAGTGCTAGGCTTTTCGATGAAGCTTTCTTT. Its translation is CSARLFDEAFF.